The 22 T cell receptor beta chains given below trace back to one sample, sequenced in a study of early T cells in non-severe SARS-CoV-2 infection. TCRdb reprocessed the 5' RACE reads with MiXCR, giving one entry per CDR3 protein. The sample contains roughly 60,000 distinct CDR3 sequences, around 6.6% of which appear only once. The input for sequencing was whole blood, taken at baseline. Every receptor here comes from an adult who was a healthcare worker with PCR-confirmed SARS-CoV-2 infection or an uninfected control (not recorded which).

V and J are TRBV7-9 and TRBJ2-5; perhaps TRBD2 as D (6 bases). The CDR3 runs to 16 residues. Germline V CDR1 and CDR2: SEHNR, FQNEAQ (reference sequence). Trimming stripped 0 bases from V and 0 bases from J, with 11 bases between. This chain's CDR3 is CASSLAGGGHQETQYF. DNA of the CDR3: TGTGCCAGCAGCTTAGCGGGGGGAGGACACCAAGAGACCCAGTACTTC.

The CDR3 DNA follows: TGTGCCAGCATGAGGGAAGGGGATGGCTACACCTTC. Protein sequence: CASMREGDGYTF. The V and J genes are TRBV6-6 and TRBJ1-2, with a possible D match to TRBD1 (5 bases). V shed 7 bases and J shed 6 bases, with 12 bases lying between them. There are 12 residues in the CDR3. Germline values: CDR1 MNHNY, CDR2 SVGAGI (reference sequence).

The table lists this clonotype with a few counts. The chain carries TRBV4-2 and TRBJ1-1; TRBD1 aligns across 7 bases. The V segment lost 0 bases and the J segment 5 bases; nucleotides outside the gene matches: 3. CDR1 and CDR2 (germline): LGHNA, YNFKEQ. This CDR3 has 14 amino acids. CDR3 protein: CASSQEGGRTEAFF. In nucleotides, the CDR3 is TGTGCCAGCAGCCAAGAAGGGGGCCGGACTGAAGCTTTCTTT.

This clonotype was recorded many times. The chain has TRBV7-2 and TRBJ2-3; D not resolved. The V end lost 6 bases, the J end lost 0 bases, and 7 bases lay between the germline ends. The CDR3 has 13 residues. Germline V gene lookup returns CDR1 SGHTA and CDR2 FQGNSA. CDR3 loop: CASRRASTDTQYF. CDR3 in DNA: TGTGCCAGCAGAAGGGCTAGCACAGATACGCAGTATTTT.

This clonotype was seen many times. This sequence joins TRBV5-1 and TRBJ2-2; no clear D. The germline V gene encodes CDR1 SGHRS and CDR2 YFSETQ. The CDR3 covers 14 residues. V lost 1 base and J 1 base, leaving 5 bases between the germline ends. The chain's CDR3 is CASSLSRNTGELFF. CDR3 nucleotide sequence: TGCGCCAGCAGCTTGAGTAGGAACACCGGGGAGCTGTTTTTT.

This clonotype was observed a handful of times. V and J are TRBV29-1 and TRBJ2-7; D is ambiguous. CDR3 size: 13 residues. The germline V gene encodes CDR1 SQVTM and CDR2 ANQGSEA. Trimming pared 3 bases from V and 0 bases from J, leaving 9 bases between. CDR3 sequence reads: CSVEDGSSYEQYF. For the CDR3, the DNA is TGCAGCGTTGAGGATGGCAGCTCCTACGAGCAGTACTTC.

In this sample, this clonotype turned up many times. The rearrangement joins TRBV5-4 to TRBJ2-2; 16 bases fit TRBD2. The CDR3 is 18 residues long. Germline values: CDR1 SGHNT, CDR2 YYREEE (reference sequence). V gave up 4 bases and J gave up 4 bases; unmatched junction bases: 7. The CDR3 sequence is CASSRGTSGGDSTGELFF. The CDR3 bases are TGTGCCAGCAGCCGCGGGACTAGCGGGGGGGATTCCACCGGGGAGCTGTTTTTT.

This clonotype was detected ten times or more. V gene TRBV7-3 combines with J gene TRBJ1-3; D is unresolved. Germline V CDR1 and CDR2: SGHTA, FQGTGA. The V and J ends lost 5 bases and 0 bases respectively, with 8 bases between them. This CDR3 contains 14 residues. The CDR3 reads CASSPANSGNTIYF. The CDR3 coding sequence is TGTGCCAGCAGCCCCGCCAACTCTGGAAACACCATATATTTT.

This clonotype has a count of ten or more. This chain joins TRBV6-6 and TRBJ2-2, with TRBD2 matching over 11 bases. The CDR3 runs 17 residues. Trimming removed 5 bases from V and 7 bases from J; junction bases left unmatched: 12. The germline gives CDR1 MNHNY, CDR2 SVGAGI (reference sequence). The CDR3 DNA is TGTGCCAGCAGTCAACCTAGCGGGGGGTTGAGTGGCGGGGAGCTGTTTTTT. Protein sequence: CASSQPSGGLSGGELFF.

This clonotype was observed a few times. The rearrangement links TRBV30 to TRBJ2-2, with D uncertain. The CDR3 extends over 13 amino acids. Germline V lookup: CDR1 GTSNPN, CDR2 SVGIG (reference sequence). Trimming took off 0 bases at V and 7 bases at J, with 9 bases between the two ends. The CDR3 DNA is TGTGCCTGGAGTGTACGGCCATTCGGGGAGCTGTTTTTT. The encoded protein is CAWSVRPFGELFF.

This clonotype has a handful of counts. The chain joins TRBV29-1 to TRBJ2-7; TRBD2 might be the D (6 bases). CDR3 length equals 14 residues. Germline-derived CDR1 and CDR2 are SQVTM and ANQGSEA. V was shortened by 4 bases and J by 3 bases, with 16 bases between the two germline ends. The CDR3 region has the DNA TGCAGCGTTGGCGTTAGCGGTATAATCTACGAGCAGTACTTC. Protein product: CSVGVSGIIYEQYF.

In its sample, this clonotype was seen many times. The chain carries TRBV27 and TRBJ2-3; 8 nucleotides match TRBD2. The trim removed 0 bases at V and 5 bases at J, leaving 1 base unmatched. The CDR3 is 14 residues long. Germline-derived CDR1 and CDR2 are MNHEY and SMNVEV (reference sequence). The DNA for the CDR3 is TGTGCCAGCAGTTTATCTAGCGGGGAAGATACGCAGTATTTT. Protein: CASSLSSGEDTQYF.

This clonotype has a count of ten or more. The chain combines TRBV20-1 with TRBJ2-3; D gene uncertain. Germline-derived CDR1 and CDR2 are DFQATT and SNEGSKA (reference sequence). The CDR3 length is 13 residues. The germline V and J ends were trimmed by 3 bases and 4 bases, with 11 bases remaining between them. The CDR3, as DNA: TGCAGTGCTAGGAAGCCTGTCCCAGATACGCAGTATTTT. Its protein product is CSARKPVPDTQYF.

The chain has TRBV20-1 and TRBJ2-3, with 13 bases fitting TRBD2. The CDR3 is 15 amino acids. CDR1 DFQATT and CDR2 SNEGSKA come from the germline V gene (reference sequence). V was pared by 0 bases and J by 5 bases, with 2 bases of the junction left unmatched. CDR3 in DNA: TGCAGTGCTAGAGAACGGACTAGCGGGGGAGATACGCAGTATTTT. Residues: CSARERTSGGDTQYF.

This clonotype was seen repeatedly, ten times or more. V is TRBV29-1 and J is TRBJ1-1; D uncertain. The CDR3 spans 13 residues. From germline, CDR1 is SQVTM and CDR2 ANQGSEA. The V and J ends lost 5 bases and 5 bases respectively, with 15 bases between them. Here the CDR3 DNA reads TGCAGCGTTCGGGTTATGGGGAGGACTGAAGCTTTCTTT. This gives the protein CSVRVMGRTEAFF.

This clonotype was recorded a few times. V is TRBV18 and J is TRBJ2-3; D is uncertain. Germline values: CDR1 KGHSH, CDR2 LQKENI. V was cut by 2 bases and J by 3 bases, with 9 bases left in between. The CDR3 totals 14 residues. The CDR3 spells CASSPVADTDTQYF. The CDR3 DNA reads as TGTGCCAGCTCACCAGTAGCCGATACAGATACGCAGTATTTT.

This clonotype was observed a few times. The chain joins TRBV10-2 to TRBJ2-3; the match to TRBD1 covers 7 bases. After removal of 0 bases from V and 5 bases from J, the junction contained 2 bases not matched to a gene. The CDR3 contains 14 residues. The V gene's germline CDR1 is WSHSY and CDR2 SAAADI. In nucleotides, the CDR3 is TGCGCCAGCAGTGAGTCGGCAGGGGGAGATACGCAGTATTTT. The encoded protein is CASSESAGGDTQYF.

This clonotype was recorded many times. V is TRBV11-3 and J is TRBJ2-2; D is possibly TRBD1 (5 bases). V lost 5 bases to trimming and J lost 5 bases, with 18 bases between them. Germline CDR1 is SGHNT and CDR2 is YENEEA. This CDR3 is 16 amino acids long. CDR3 in DNA: TGTGCCAGCAGCCCTGGAACTTCCTGGACAACCGGGGAGCTGTTTTTT. It is translated as CASSPGTSWTTGELFF.

There are a few counts of this clonotype. This rearrangement joins TRBV3-1 to TRBJ1-6, with 9 bases that match TRBD1. This CDR3 is 13 amino acids long. With 4 bases clipped from V and 9 bases from J, the junction kept 1 base outside the gene matches. Per germline, CDR1 LGHDT and CDR2 YNNKEL (reference sequence). CDR3 coding DNA: TGTGCCAGCAGCCTGACAGGGGGTTCACCCCTCCACTTT. Protein: CASSLTGGSPLHF.

The chain couples TRBV5-1 to TRBJ2-5; D remains unclear. This CDR3 spans 13 amino acids. From germline, CDR1 is SGHRS and CDR2 YFSETQ. Trimming removed 4 bases at V and 1 base at J, with 8 bases between. The CDR3 region is CASSLQLQETQYF. Written as DNA, the CDR3 is TGCGCCAGCAGCCTACAACTCCAAGAGACCCAGTACTTC.

This clonotype was observed many times. The rearrangement links TRBV18 to TRBJ1-2, with D unclear. The CDR3 totals 13 residues. Germline CDR1 KGHSH, CDR2 LQKENI. With 6 bases removed from V and 0 bases from J, the gap between germline ends came to 8 bases. Written as DNA, the CDR3 is TGTGCCAGCTCTCCGAGTTCTAACTATGGCTACACCTTC. This sequence encodes CASSPSSNYGYTF.

This clonotype appeared many times. This rearrangement joins TRBV12-3 or TRBV12-4 to TRBJ1-6; a weak D match, TRBD1 (5 bases). The CDR3 length is 15 residues. Trimming pared 5 bases from V and 10 bases from J, leaving 18 bases between. CDR3 in amino acids: CASSPQGQGESPLHF. CDR3 nucleotides: TGTGCCAGCAGTCCACAAGGGCAGGGCGAATCACCCCTCCACTTT.